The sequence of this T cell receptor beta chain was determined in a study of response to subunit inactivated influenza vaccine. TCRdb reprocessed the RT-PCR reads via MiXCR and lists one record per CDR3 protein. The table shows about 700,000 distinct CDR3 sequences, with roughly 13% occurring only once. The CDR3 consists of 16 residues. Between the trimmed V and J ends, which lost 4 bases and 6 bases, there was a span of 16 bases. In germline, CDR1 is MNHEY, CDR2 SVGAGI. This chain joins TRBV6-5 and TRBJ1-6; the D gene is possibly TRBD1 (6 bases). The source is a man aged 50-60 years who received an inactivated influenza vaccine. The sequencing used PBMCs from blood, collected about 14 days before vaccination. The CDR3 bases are TGTGCCAGCAGTTTTCCTCCGGGACACCTTAATTCACCCCTCCACTTT. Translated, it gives CASSFPPGHLNSPLHF.